This T cell receptor (beta chain) comes out of a study of T cells in Graves' hyperthyroidism and ophthalmopathy. This clonotype appeared many times. Its cognate antigen is unknown. With V trimmed by 5 bases and J by 4 bases, 12 bases remained unmatched. CDR3 size: 16 residues. Germline lookup yields CDR1 SEHNR and CDR2 FQNEAQ (reference sequence). Study conclusions and caveats: Blood samples included most of the expanded thyroid clonotypes exceeding 0.001.

The source material, RNA transcripts, was used to amplify TCR beta CDR3 regions. When the TCR CDR3 underwent first-round RT-PCR, the HTBI primer set was used. TCRdb re-called the multiplex PCR reads through MiXCR, storing one row per CDR3 protein. The profile shows around 300,000 distinct CDR3 sequences, approximately 13% of them singletons. The source material was blood. V usage is TRBV7-9 and J usage is TRBJ1-1; 8 bases map to TRBD1. The clonotype was recovered from a woman between 40 and 50 years old with Graves' ophthalmopathy. CDR3 in DNA: TGTGCCAGCAGCCCGAGGGGTCCCACAGGGGGCACTGAAGCTTTCTTT. Translating gives CASSPRGPTGGTEAFF.